This T cell receptor (beta chain) was identified in a study of T cells after yellow fever vaccination. Study in general: SMART-Seq v4 Ultra Low Input handled preparation of low-cell-number fractions. Study-wide results and caveats: Relatively few clonotypes were ones that appeared in both CD4 and CD8 compartments.

Per germline, CDR1 SGHRS and CDR2 YFSETQ. Deletions cut 4 bases from V and 3 bases from J, with 13 bases between. The CDR3 extends over 14 amino acids. A few counts support this clonotype. Its antigen is unidentified. Universal primer sites and UMIs were introduced during 5'RACE template-switching synthesis of TCR cDNA. TCRdb called the 5' RACE reads again in MiXCR, with one record for every CDR3 protein. The sample includes 300,000 to 400,000 distinct CDR3 sequences, 7% to 10% of them seen just once. The receptor comes from a man between 18 and 29 years old who received the YFV17D yellow fever vaccine. The chain carries TRBV5-1 and TRBJ1-2, with D possibly TRBD1 on 5 matching bases. Specimen: PBMCs, collected roughly 46 days after the first yellow fever vaccination. The CDR3 spells CASSRIGEDYGYTF. CDR3 in DNA: TGCGCCAGCAGCCGAATAGGGGAGGACTATGGCTACACCTTC. The variable domain in full, completed from reference TRBV5-1 and TRBJ1-2, reads KAGVTQTPRYLIKTRGQQVTLSCSPISGHRSVSWYQQTPGQGLQFLFEYFSETQRNKGNFPGRFSGRQFSNSRSEMNVSTLELGDSALYLCASSRIGEDYGYTFGSGTRLTVV.